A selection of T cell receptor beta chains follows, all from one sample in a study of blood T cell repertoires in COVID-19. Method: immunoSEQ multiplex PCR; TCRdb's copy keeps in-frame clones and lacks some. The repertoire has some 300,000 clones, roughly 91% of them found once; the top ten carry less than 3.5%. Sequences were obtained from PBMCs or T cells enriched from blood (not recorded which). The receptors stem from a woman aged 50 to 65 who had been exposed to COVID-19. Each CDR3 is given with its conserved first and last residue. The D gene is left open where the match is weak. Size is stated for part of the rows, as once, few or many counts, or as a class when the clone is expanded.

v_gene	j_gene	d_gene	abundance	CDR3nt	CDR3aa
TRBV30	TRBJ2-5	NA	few	TGTGCCTGGAGTGTACGGCTTTCAAGGGGCGGAGAGACCCAGTACTTC	CAWSVRLSRGGETQYF
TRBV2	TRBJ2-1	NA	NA	TGTGCCAGCATGAACAGCCCCCAGAATGAGCAGTTCTTC	CASMNSPQNEQFF
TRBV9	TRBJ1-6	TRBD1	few	TGTGCCAGCAGACCTCACGACAGGGTGATTGATTCACCCCTCCACTTT	CASRPHDRVIDSPLHF
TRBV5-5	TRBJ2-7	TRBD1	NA	TGTGCCAGCAGCGCGGGACAGGGCGAAGGCGAGCAGTACTTC	CASSAGQGEGEQYF
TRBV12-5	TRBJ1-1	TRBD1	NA	TGTGCTAGTGAACCGGGACAGTACACTGAAGCTTTCTTT	CASEPGQYTEAFF
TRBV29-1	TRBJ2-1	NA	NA	TGCAGCGTTCTTTCAGGGGGGTCCTACAATGAGCAGTTCTTC	CSVLSGGSYNEQFF
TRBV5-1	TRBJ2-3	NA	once	TGCGCCAGCAGCCGACAGGAGACAGATACGCAGTATTTT	CASSRQETDTQYF
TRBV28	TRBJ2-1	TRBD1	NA	TGTGCCAGCCGGATAGGAGGACAGGTCAATGAGCAGTTCTTC	CASRIGGQVNEQFF
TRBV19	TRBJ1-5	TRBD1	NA	TGTGCCAGTAGTTTGACAGGGGACAATCAGCCCCAGCATTTT	CASSLTGDNQPQHF
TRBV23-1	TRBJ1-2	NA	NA	TGCGCCAGCAGTCATCGACAGCAAGAGCGCTATGGCTACACCTTC	CASSHRQQERYGYTF
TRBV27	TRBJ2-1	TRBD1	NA	TGTGCCAGCAGACCAAGTGGACAGGGGAATTACAATGAGCAGTTCTTC	CASRPSGQGNYNEQFF
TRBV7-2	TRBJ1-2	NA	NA	TGTGCCAGCAGCTTAGGTCTGGGGCCCTATGGCTACACCTTC	CASSLGLGPYGYTF
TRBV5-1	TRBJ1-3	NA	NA	TGCGCCAGCAGCTTCGCTCCGAGCTGGGAAGCGGGGGGAAACACCATATATTTT	CASSFAPSWEAGGNTIYF
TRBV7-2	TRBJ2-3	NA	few	TGTGCCAGCAGCGAAGGGGGGGGTAAGGATACGCAGTATTTT	CASSEGGGKDTQYF
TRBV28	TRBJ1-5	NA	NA	TGTGCCAGCAGTTATGACGGAGATAGCAATCAGCCCCAGCATTTT	CASSYDGDSNQPQHF
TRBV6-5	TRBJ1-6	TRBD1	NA	TGTGCCAGCAGTTACTCTGGGACAGGGTATAATTCACCCCTCCACTTT	CASSYSGTGYNSPLHF
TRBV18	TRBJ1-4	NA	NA	TGTGCCAGCTCACCACCGAGGGCCATTAATGAAAAACTGTTTTTT	CASSPPRAINEKLFF
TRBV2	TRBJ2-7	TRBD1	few	TGTGCCAGCTTTACCGGGACAGGACATTACGAGCAGTACTTC	CASFTGTGHYEQYF
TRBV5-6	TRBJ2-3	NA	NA	TGTGCCAGCAGCTTGGGTACACCGAGGGCCACAGATACGCAGTATTTT	CASSLGTPRATDTQYF
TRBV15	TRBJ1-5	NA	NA	TGTGCCACCAGCAGAGGAGGGGGTGGTCAGCCCCAGCATTTT	CATSRGGGGQPQHF
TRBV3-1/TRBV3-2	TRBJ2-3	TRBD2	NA	TGTGCCAGCAGCGAAGCGGGGGGGCACGCAGATACGCAGTATTTT	CASSEAGGHADTQYF
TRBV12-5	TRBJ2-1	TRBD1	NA	TGTGCTAGTGGTTTGGTACCAGGACAGGGGGGCCAGTTCTTC	CASGLVPGQGGQFF
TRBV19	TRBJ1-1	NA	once	TGTGCCTCTCGCTCTGCGGCAGCAAACACTGAAGCTTTCTTT	CASRSAAANTEAFF
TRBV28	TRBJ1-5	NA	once	TGTGCCAGCAAACGCACCGGGGAGAATCAGCCCCAGCATTTT	CASKRTGENQPQHF
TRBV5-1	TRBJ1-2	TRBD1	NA	TGCGCCAGCACCGAATCTCTGGGACAGTACTATGGCTACACCTTC	CASTESLGQYYGYTF
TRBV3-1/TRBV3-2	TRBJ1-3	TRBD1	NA	TGTGCCAGCAGCCGTGCAGGTGGGCAGGGGGACACCATATATTTT	CASSRAGGQGDTIYF
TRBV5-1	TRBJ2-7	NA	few	TGCGCCAGCAGCTTGGGAGGAGGGTCAAATCTACACGAGCAGTACTTC	CASSLGGGSNLHEQYF
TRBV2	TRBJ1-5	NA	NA	TGTGCCAGCAGTGTTCTGCAGGGGAGCAATCAGCCCCAGCATTTT	CASSVLQGSNQPQHF
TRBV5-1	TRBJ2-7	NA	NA	TGCGCCAGCAGCTTGGAAGGGGGGACAGCTGCCTACGAGCAGTACTTC	CASSLEGGTAAYEQYF
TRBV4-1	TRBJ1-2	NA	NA	TGCGCCAGCAGCCAAGGTTCTCAGGCCGGCTATGGCTACACCTTC	CASSQGSQAGYGYTF
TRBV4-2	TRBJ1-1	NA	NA	TGTGCCAGCAGCCAAGTAACACAGGGCACTGAAGCTTTCTTT	CASSQVTQGTEAFF
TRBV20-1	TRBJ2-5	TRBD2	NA	TGCAGTGCTAGTTCCAGCGGGGGTACCCAAGAGACCCAGTACTTC	CSASSSGGTQETQYF
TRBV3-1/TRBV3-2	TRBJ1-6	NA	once	TGTGCCAGCAGCCAAGACTCAGGGGCCTTATCGAGTTCACCCCTCCACTTT	CASSQDSGALSSSPLHF
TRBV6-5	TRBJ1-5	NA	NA	TGTGCCAGCAGGGAGTCTTATAGCAATCAGCCCCAGCATTTT	CASRESYSNQPQHF
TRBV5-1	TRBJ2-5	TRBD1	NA	TGCGCCAGCAGCTATCCGGGACAGCAAGAGACCCAGTACTTC	CASSYPGQQETQYF
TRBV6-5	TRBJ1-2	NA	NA	TGTGCCAGCAGACCCGGACAGCGATATGGCTACACCTTC	CASRPGQRYGYTF
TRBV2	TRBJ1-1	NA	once	TGTGCCAGCAGTGCTAACAGTCTGAACACTGAAGCTTTCTTT	CASSANSLNTEAFF
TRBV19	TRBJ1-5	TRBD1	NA	TGTGCCACCAGGGACAGATCCTTTAGCAATCAGCCCCAGCATTTT	CATRDRSFSNQPQHF
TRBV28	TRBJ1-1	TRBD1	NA	TGTGCCAGCAGGGGGACAGCGGGCACTGAAGCTTTCTTT	CASRGTAGTEAFF
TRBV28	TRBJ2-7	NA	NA	TGTGCCAGCAGTTTGGAGGGCTTCCTTTTCTACGAGCAGTACTTC	CASSLEGFLFYEQYF
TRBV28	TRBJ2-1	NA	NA	TGTGCCAGCGCAAGGTCAGGGTCCCCCAATGAGCAGTTCTTC	CASARSGSPNEQFF
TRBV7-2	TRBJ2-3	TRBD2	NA	TGTGCCAGCAGCCTCTTAGCGGGGGGGGATACAGATACGCAGTATTTT	CASSLLAGGDTDTQYF
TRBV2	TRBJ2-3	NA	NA	TGTGCCAGCAAAGCTAGCACAGATACGCAGTATTTT	CASKASTDTQYF
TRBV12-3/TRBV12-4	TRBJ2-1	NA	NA	TGTGCCAGCAGTTTAAGTGTAGGGGTCGGGCAGTTCTTC	CASSLSVGVGQFF
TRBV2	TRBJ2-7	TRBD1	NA	TGTGCCAGCAGTGAAGCGCCGGGGACAGGGCTTCTAGCCTACGAGCAGTACTTC	CASSEAPGTGLLAYEQYF
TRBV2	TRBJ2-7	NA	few	TGTGCCAGCAGTGGCCGGGAAGCCTACGAGCAGTACTTC	CASSGREAYEQYF
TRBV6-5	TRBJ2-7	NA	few	TGTGCCAGCAGACAGGGAACTTCGGGCGAGCAGTACTTC	CASRQGTSGEQYF
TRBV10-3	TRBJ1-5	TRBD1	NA	TGTGCCATCAGTGCGACCTCGGGACAGCCAAATCAGCCCCAGCATTTT	CAISATSGQPNQPQHF
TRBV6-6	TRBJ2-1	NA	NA	TGTGCCAGCAGTGACCCCAGAGGGCAGTTCTTC	CASSDPRGQFF
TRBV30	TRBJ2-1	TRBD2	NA	TGTGCCTGGAGGTTGGGGGGGAGTGAGCAGTTCTTC	CAWRLGGSEQFF
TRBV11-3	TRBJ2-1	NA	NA	TGTGCCAGCAGCTCGAGGGTCAGCTCCTACAATGAGCAGTTCTTC	CASSSRVSSYNEQFF
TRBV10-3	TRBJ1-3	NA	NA	TGTGCCATCAGGCCACCGGGGGGATCTGGAAACACCATATATTTT	CAIRPPGGSGNTIYF
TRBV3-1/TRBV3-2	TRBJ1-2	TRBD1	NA	TGTGCCAGCAGCCAATTAAGACAGGGTCCCACCTTC	CASSQLRQGPTF